This T cell receptor (beta chain) was captured by sequencing in a study of breast tumors, draining lymph nodes, adjacent tissues. Whole-study results and caveats: The lymph node origin of tumor T cells was framed as consistent with a hypothesis, not demonstrated. Most tumor T cells seemingly derive from lymph node, then expand in tumor. Tumor and nontumor repertoires were significantly more similar in luminal-like than in basal-like breast cancer.

This clonotype was observed at least ten times. Its antigen is unidentified. Samples came from axillary lymph nodes draining the breast cancer. TCRdb re-called the multiplex PCR reads with MiXCR, one entry per CDR3 protein. The repertoire holds 290,000 or so distinct CDR3 sequences, with more than 30% as singletons. Trimming shortened V by 2 bases and J by 2 bases, and 4 bases separated the two germline ends. Germline loops: CDR1 MNHNY, CDR2 SVGAGI (reference sequence). This CDR3 has 12 residues. The chain links TRBV6-6 to TRBJ2-7; D ambiguous. The source material was axillary lymph node tissue. The source is a female donor with breast cancer. Some clones in this sample may be carry-over from other donors' samples. The DNA for the CDR3 is TGTGCCAGCAGTTACGGACCCTACGAGCAGTACTTC. This encodes CASSYGPYEQYF.